Listed here are 32 T cell receptor beta chains from one sample, sequenced in a study of T cells after yellow fever vaccination. TCRdb independently ran MiXCR on the 5' RACE reads; one entry per CDR3 protein. The table lists around 350,000 distinct CDR3 sequences, 6% to 8% of them singletons, with 15% in the top ten. The sample here was PBMCs, taken 5 days after the yellow fever booster vaccination. The receptors were gathered from a man aged 25 to 40 who received the YFV17D yellow fever vaccine.

The chain couples TRBV7-2 to TRBJ1-2; TRBD1 is a possible D gene (5 bases). CDR1 is SGHTA, CDR2 FQGNSA, per germline. The CDR3 consists of 15 residues. Trimming removed 2 bases from V and 0 bases from J, with 10 bases in between. This chain's CDR3 is CASSLSGRANYGYTF. The CDR3 bases are TGTGCCAGCAGCTTAAGTGGCAGGGCTAACTATGGCTACACCTTC.

This clonotype came up a few times. The chain combines TRBV9 with TRBJ2-2; D is perhaps TRBD1 or TRBD2 (6 bases each). Germline V lookup: CDR1 SGDLS, CDR2 YYNGEE. CDR3 size: 15 residues. V was cut by 2 bases and J by 4 bases, with 12 bases left in between. CDR3 DNA: TGTGCCAGCAGCGTGGGCGGAGGGGGCACCGGGGAGCTGTTTTTT. Translation: CASSVGGGGTGELFF.

This clonotype was recorded many times. The chain is built from TRBV7-3 and TRBJ2-1, with 16 bases lining up with TRBD2. CDR1 is SGHTA, CDR2 FQGTGA, per germline. The CDR3 totals 16 residues. V gave up 2 bases and J gave up 6 bases; unmatched junction bases: 1. The CDR3 reads CASSLGTSGRVNEQFF. The CDR3 DNA sequence: TGTGCCAGCAGCTTAGGGACTAGCGGGAGGGTCAATGAGCAGTTCTTC.

This clonotype was detected a few times. This chain joins TRBV7-2 and TRBJ1-6; unclear D gene. The CDR3 loop spans 11 amino acids. Germline V CDR1 and CDR2: SGHTA, FQGNSA. The ends were cut back, 2 bases at V and 9 bases at J, with 2 bases in the middle. DNA for the CDR3: TGTGCCAGCAGCTTATCTTCACCCCTCCACTTT. Its translation: CASSLSSPLHF.

This clonotype was counted only a few times. This chain joins TRBV20-1 and TRBJ2-7; 14 bases line up with TRBD2. Germline V lookup: CDR1 DFQATT, CDR2 SNEGSKA (reference sequence). The CDR3 has 17 residues. V lost 6 bases to trimming and J lost 5 bases; unmatched junction nucleotides: 15. The CDR3 sequence: CSASGTSGSLTGDEQYF. CDR3 DNA sequence: TGCAGTGCATCCGGGACTAGCGGGAGTCTAACAGGGGACGAGCAGTACTTC.

Turning to this clonotype: At one end, the junction sequence differs from germline, possibly due to a read error. The chain couples TRBV12-3 or TRBV12-4 to TRBJ2-1, with TRBD2 matching over 13 bases. The CDR3 consists of 16 residues. CDR3 amino acids: CASSSRLAGGLNEKFF. Here the CDR3 DNA reads TGTGCCAGCAGTTCCCGACTAGCGGGAGGACTCAATGAGAAGTTCTTC.

This clonotype has only a few counts. The chain is built from TRBV20-1 and TRBJ2-7, with 8 bases fitting TRBD1. Losses at the gene ends were 6 bases for V and 0 bases for J; bases not matched to a gene: 7. The CDR3 runs to 14 residues. Germline values: CDR1 DFQATT, CDR2 SNEGSKA (reference sequence). The CDR3 is CSAAQGAGSYEQYF. CDR3 DNA: TGCAGTGCGGCCCAGGGGGCAGGCTCCTACGAGCAGTACTTC.

This clonotype has just a few counts. J is TRBJ2-2 and V is TRBV19, with no clear D. V was shortened by 3 bases and J by 1 base, with 6 bases between the two germline ends. Looked up from germline, CDR1 is LNHDA and CDR2 is SQIVND (reference sequence). The CDR3 totals 14 residues. CDR3 sequence (DNA): TGTGCCAGTAGTATTGGGGAGAACACCGGGGAGCTGTTTTTT. This translates into CASSIGENTGELFF. The variable domain in full, completed from reference TRBV19 and TRBJ2-2, reads DGGITQSPKYLFRKEGQNVTLSCEQNLNHDAMYWYRQDPGQGLRLIYYSQIVNDFQKGDIAEGYSVSREKKESFPLTVTSAQKNPTAFYLCASSIGENTGELFFGEGSRLTVL.

In its sample, this clonotype was seen a few times. The chain joins TRBV10-3 to TRBJ2-7; D gene ambiguous. V was clipped by 7 bases and J by 6 bases, with 16 bases between them. Germline CDR1 and CDR2: ENHRY and SYGVKD. This CDR3 spans 13 amino acids. In DNA form, the CDR3 reads TGTGCCATCACCCGGACGCCGTGGGGCGAGCAGTACTTC. Residues: CAITRTPWGEQYF.

This chain joins TRBV2 and TRBJ2-2; D gene uncertain. The CDR3 spans 13 residues. Trimming took off 10 bases at V and 1 base at J, with 10 bases between the two ends. The germline V gene has CDR1 SNHLY and CDR2 FYNNEI. The CDR3 protein is CAIKTRNTGELFF. The DNA of the CDR3 is TGTGCCATCAAGACACGGAACACCGGGGAGCTGTTTTTT.

The J gene is TRBJ2-6, the V gene TRBV3-1; D is undetermined. With 2 bases removed from V and 0 bases from J, the gap between germline ends came to 5 bases. Germline CDR1 and CDR2: LGHDT and YNNKEL (reference sequence). This CDR3 has 15 amino acids. The CDR3 region has the DNA TGTGCCAGCAGCCAAACCCCCTCTGGGGCCAACGTCCTGACTTTC. Encoded protein: CASSQTPSGANVLTF.

This clonotype was seen many times. The V and J genes are TRBV6-2 or TRBV6-3 and TRBJ2-7; 7 nucleotides agree with TRBD1. This CDR3 region has 15 residues. V lost 0 bases and J lost 2; bases outside the gene matches: 4. Germline V gene data show CDR1 as MNHEY and CDR2 as SVGEGT. CDR3 nucleotide sequence: TGTGCCAGCAGTTACTCGGGGACAGACCCCTACGAGCAGTACTTC. Translation: CASSYSGTDPYEQYF.

The sample holds many counts of this clonotype. The chain recombines TRBV20-1 with TRBJ1-1, with D unclear. Trimming cost V 3 bases and J 1 base, with 12 bases left between them. This CDR3 region has 14 residues. Germline V CDR1 and CDR2: DFQATT, SNEGSKA (reference sequence). The CDR3 loop is CSASLSSGNTEAFF. In nucleotides, the CDR3 is TGCAGTGCTAGTCTGAGTTCTGGGAACACTGAAGCTTTCTTT.

This clonotype was counted many times. The genes are TRBV9 and TRBJ2-1; D ambiguous. CDR1 and CDR2 from the germline V gene are SGDLS and YYNGEE. The CDR3 is 16 residues long. V gave up 0 bases and J gave up 0 bases, with 10 bases separating them. The CDR3 nucleotides read TGTGCCAGCAGCGTAGGTCGGGCCCTCTCCTACAATGAGCAGTTCTTC. It encodes CASSVGRALSYNEQFF.

This clonotype was seen a few times. The chain is built from TRBV20-1 and TRBJ2-1, with D hard to call. Germline V gene data show CDR1 as DFQATT and CDR2 as SNEGSKA (reference sequence). V shed 5 bases and J shed 6 bases, with 8 bases lying between them. The CDR3 runs to 11 residues. CDR3 bases: TGCAGTGCTGTCCTTCTCAATGAGCAGTTCTTC. This translates into CSAVLLNEQFF.

This sequence joins TRBV7-8 and TRBJ2-7; 12 positions match TRBD2. The germline CDR1 and CDR2 sequences are SGHVS and FQNEAQ. Unmatched junction bases numbered 11, after V lost 4 bases and J lost 4 bases. The CDR3 has 17 residues. CDR3 region: CASSSSATSGRTYEQYF. DNA for the CDR3: TGTGCCAGCAGCTCTTCGGCGACTAGCGGGAGAACTTACGAGCAGTACTTC.

This sequence joins TRBV2 and TRBJ2-3; D gene ambiguous. V lost 6 bases and J 2 bases, leaving 12 bases between the germline ends. The germline V gene has CDR1 SNHLY and CDR2 FYNNEI. The CDR3 runs 14 residues. This CDR3 reads CASSNLRTTDTQYF. The CDR3, as DNA: TGTGCCAGCAGCAACCTCAGGACCACAGATACGCAGTATTTT.

This clonotype was observed many times. The rearrangement joins TRBV29-1 to TRBJ1-2; weak D call: TRBD1 (6 bases). The germline CDR1 and CDR2 sequences are SQVTM and ANQGSEA. Trimming removed 3 bases at V and 5 bases at J, with 13 bases between. This CDR3 has 13 amino acids. In DNA form, the CDR3 reads TGCAGCGTTGACGGGCAGGGGTCATATGGCTACACCTTC. Translating gives CSVDGQGSYGYTF.

The rearrangement joins TRBV5-1 to TRBJ2-2, with D maybe TRBD2 (6 bases). Germline V lookup: CDR1 SGHRS, CDR2 YFSETQ. Trimming removed 3 bases at V and 5 bases at J, with 17 bases between. CDR3 size: 16 residues. The CDR3 spells CASSSGVSPLTGELFF. DNA of the CDR3: TGCGCCAGCAGCTCGGGAGTCTCCCCCCTAACCGGGGAGCTGTTTTTT.

The chain links TRBV18 to TRBJ2-2; the D is unclear. V was pared by 2 bases and J by 2 bases, with 12 bases between. Per the germline V gene, CDR1 is KGHSH and CDR2 is LQKENI. The CDR3 spans 16 residues. The CDR3 is CASSPRSSKNTGELFF. Written as DNA, the CDR3 is TGTGCCAGCTCACCAAGATCCAGCAAAAACACCGGGGAGCTGTTTTTT.

In regard to this clonotype: The junction and the germline gene differ at one end; a read error may be behind it. J is TRBJ2-2 and V is TRBV20-1, with a weak D call TRBD1 (5 bases). The CDR3 extends over 16 amino acids. Germline lookup yields CDR1 DFQATT and CDR2 SNEGSKA (reference sequence). This CDR3 is CCARDLRQGPTGELFF. The CDR3 DNA follows: TGCTGTGCTAGAGATCTCCGCCAGGGTCCCACCGGGGAGCTGTTTTTT.

V gene TRBV29-1 combines with J gene TRBJ2-3, with D possibly being TRBD2 (6 bases). V lost 5 bases, J lost 3 bases, and 18 bases lay in between. This CDR3 region has 15 residues. CDR1 SQVTM and CDR2 ANQGSEA come from the germline V gene. The CDR3: CSVNGGGETTDTQYF. In nucleotides, the CDR3 is TGCAGCGTTAACGGGGGTGGGGAGACGACAGATACGCAGTATTTT.

This clonotype was detected only a few times. V and J are TRBV2 and TRBJ2-1; D might be TRBD1 or TRBD2, each matching 5 bases. CDR1 is SNHLY, CDR2 FYNNEI, per germline. CDR3 length: 13 residues. V lost 8 bases and J 2 bases, leaving 10 bases between the germline ends. CDR3 DNA: TGTGCCAGCGGGACCGAAACCTACAATGAGCAGTTCTTC. It translates to CASGTETYNEQFF.

This clonotype appeared many times. The rearrangement links TRBV7-2 to TRBJ2-7; D call uncertain. CDR3 length equals 15 residues. Germline V lookup: CDR1 SGHTA, CDR2 FQGNSA. Trimming pared 5 bases from V and 2 bases from J, leaving 16 bases between. The CDR3: CASSLTFSRAYEQYF. CDR3 coding DNA: TGTGCCAGCAGCCTTACGTTTTCACGGGCCTACGAGCAGTACTTC.

This clonotype was found many times. The rearrangement links TRBV10-3 to TRBJ2-7; D remains ambiguous. The CDR3 sequence is 16 residues long. Trimming shortened V by 3 bases and J by 2 bases, and 17 bases separated the two germline ends. Germline CDR1 is ENHRY and CDR2 is SYGVKD. This CDR3 is CAISENWVRPTYEQYF. The CDR3 coding sequence is TGTGCCATCAGTGAAAATTGGGTAAGGCCAACCTACGAGCAGTACTTC.

This clonotype turned up a few times. The rearrangement joins TRBV7-8 to TRBJ2-1; weak D call: TRBD2 (5 bases). CDR3 length: 16 amino acids. The V gene lost 1 base and the J gene lost 11 bases, with 21 bases spanning the gap. Germline V lookup: CDR1 SGHVS, CDR2 FQNEAQ. The CDR3 DNA follows: TGTGCCAGCAGCTTAGAGGGTATTCGGGCGCCGGGAAAGCAGTTCTTC. It codes for CASSLEGIRAPGKQFF.

This clonotype was counted ten times or more. The chain uses TRBV7-2 and TRBJ2-3; possibly TRBD1 for D (5 bases). The CDR3 is 14 amino acids. Trimming took off 3 bases at V and 2 bases at J, with 9 bases between the two ends. CDR1 is SGHTA and CDR2 is FQGNSA in the germline V gene. The CDR3 sequence is CASSLRQSTDTQYF. CDR3 nucleotides: TGTGCCAGCAGCTTGAGACAGTCCACAGATACGCAGTATTTT.

This clonotype showed up many times. The rearrangement joins TRBV7-9 to TRBJ2-2, with 12 bases aligning to TRBD2. This CDR3 region has 14 residues. CDR1 and CDR2 (germline): SEHNR, FQNEAQ (reference sequence). V gave up 7 bases and J gave up 5 bases; unmatched junction bases: 2. The CDR3 region has the DNA TGTGCCAGCATCGGGACTAGCGGGACCGGGGAGCTGTTTTTT. Amino acid sequence: CASIGTSGTGELFF.

This clonotype was found many times. The CDR3 nucleotides read TGTGCCAGCAGCTTATTGGGGAGGGGGCAATACGAGCAGTACTTC. This encodes CASSLLGRGQYEQYF. The J gene is TRBJ2-7, the V gene TRBV7-2; D tentatively fits TRBD1 or TRBD2 (7 bases each). The V gene lost 2 bases and the J gene lost 4 bases, with 15 bases spanning the gap. The CDR3 loop spans 15 amino acids. Germline V CDR1 and CDR2: SGHTA, FQGNSA.

This clonotype was detected only a few times. This CDR3 reads CASSFGDVGYQETQYF. CDR3 nucleotides: TGCGCCAGCAGCTTTGGGGATGTGGGGTACCAAGAGACCCAGTACTTC. The chain links TRBV5-1 to TRBJ2-5; D is ambiguous. CDR1 SGHRS and CDR2 YFSETQ come from the germline V gene. The ends were cut back, 2 bases at V and 0 bases at J, with 14 bases in the middle. The CDR3 loop spans 16 amino acids. Based on the CDR3 plus reference TRBV5-1 and TRBJ2-5, the full variable domain is KAGVTQTPRYLIKTRGQQVTLSCSPISGHRSVSWYQQTPGQGLQFLFEYFSETQRNKGNFPGRFSGRQFSNSRSEMNVSTLELGDSALYLCASSFGDVGYQETQYFGPGTRLLVL.

This clonotype was seen more than once but under ten times. The chain couples TRBV10-3 to TRBJ2-7; D is possibly TRBD2 (6 bases). V was cut by 10 bases and J by 6 bases, with 16 bases left in between. CDR1 is ENHRY, CDR2 SYGVKD, per germline. The CDR3 totals 12 residues. CDR3 coding DNA: TGTGCCAGCGAACGTTCGGAGGGCGAGCAGTACTTC. Residues: CASERSEGEQYF.

This clonotype was picked up one time. The chain joins TRBV18 to TRBJ2-7; TRBD1 is a possible D gene (6 bases). CDR1 and CDR2 from the germline V gene are KGHSH and LQKENI. CDR3 length equals 13 residues. The V end lost 6 bases, the J end lost 9 bases, and 18 bases lay between the germline ends. CDR3 loop: CASSTGHPFWQYF. CDR3 sequence (DNA): TGTGCCAGCTCTACGGGACATCCCTTTTGGCAGTACTTC.